This TCR beta chain was obtained from a study of blood T cell repertoires in COVID-19. On this clone itself: This sample includes further DNA sequences coding for the same CDR3.

The repertoire was sequenced with immunoSEQ multiplex PCR; TCRdb's copy has only in-frame clones and lacks some. Of about 270,000 clones listed, over 85% are singletons. Germline-derived CDR1 and CDR2 are LNHDA and SQIVND (reference sequence). V shed 5 bases and J 5 bases; nucleotides not matched to a gene: 1. The CDR3 is 14 residues long. Source material: PBMCs or T cells enriched from blood (not recorded which). The gene calls are TRBV19 and TRBJ1-5; 12 bases are a match to TRBD1. The sequence was obtained from a woman in her sixties or seventies who had recovered from COVID-19. CDR3 in DNA: TGTGCCAGTAGTGGGACAGGGGGCGATCAGCCCCAGCATTTT. Its translation: CASSGTGGDQPQHF. The variable domain in full, completed from reference TRBV19 and TRBJ1-5, reads DGGITQSPKYLFRKEGQNVTLSCEQNLNHDAMYWYRQDPGQGLRLIYYSQIVNDFQKGDIAEGYSVSREKKESFPLTVTSAQKNPTAFYLCASSGTGGDQPQHFGDGTRLSIL.